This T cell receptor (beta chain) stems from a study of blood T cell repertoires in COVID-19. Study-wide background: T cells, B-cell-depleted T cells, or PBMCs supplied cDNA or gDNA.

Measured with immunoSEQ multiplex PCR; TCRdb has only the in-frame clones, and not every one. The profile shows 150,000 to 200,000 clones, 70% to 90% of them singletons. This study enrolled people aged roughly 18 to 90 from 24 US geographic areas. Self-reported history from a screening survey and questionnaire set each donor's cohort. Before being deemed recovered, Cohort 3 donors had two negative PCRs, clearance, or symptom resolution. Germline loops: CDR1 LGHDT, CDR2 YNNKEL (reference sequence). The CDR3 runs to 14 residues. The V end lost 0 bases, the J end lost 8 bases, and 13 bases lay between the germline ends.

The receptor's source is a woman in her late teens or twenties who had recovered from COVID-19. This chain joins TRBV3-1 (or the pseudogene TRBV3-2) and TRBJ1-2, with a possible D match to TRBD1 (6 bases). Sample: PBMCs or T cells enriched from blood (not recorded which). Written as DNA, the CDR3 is TGTGCCAGCAGCCAAGAGAACAGGGCCTACGGCTACACCTTC. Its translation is CASSQENRAYGYTF.